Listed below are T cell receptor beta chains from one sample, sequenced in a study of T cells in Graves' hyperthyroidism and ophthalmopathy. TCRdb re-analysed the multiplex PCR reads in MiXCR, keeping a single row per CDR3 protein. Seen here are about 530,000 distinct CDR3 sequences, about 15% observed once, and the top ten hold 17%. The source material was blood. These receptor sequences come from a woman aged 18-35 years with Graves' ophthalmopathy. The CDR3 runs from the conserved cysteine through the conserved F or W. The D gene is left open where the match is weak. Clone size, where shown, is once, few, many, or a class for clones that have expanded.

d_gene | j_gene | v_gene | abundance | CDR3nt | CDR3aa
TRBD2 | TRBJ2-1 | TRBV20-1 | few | TGCAGTGCTAGTCCCATAACTAGCGGCAATGAGCAGTTCTTC | CSASPITSGNEQFF
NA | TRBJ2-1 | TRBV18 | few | TGTGCCAGCTCACCGGTCCAGGTTAACAATGAGCAGTTCTTC | CASSPVQVNNEQFF
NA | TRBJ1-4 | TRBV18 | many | TGTGCCAGCTCACCTCCGGTGGGATCTAATGAAAAACTGTTTTTT | CASSPPVGSNEKLFF
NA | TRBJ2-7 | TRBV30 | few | TGTGCCTGGAGCCGTAGGGGCGAGCAGGAGCAGTACTTC | CAWSRRGEQEQYF
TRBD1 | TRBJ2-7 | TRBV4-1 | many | TGCGCCAGCAGCCCCCTTCCGGGACAGAGCTCCTACGAGCAGTACTTC | CASSPLPGQSSYEQYF
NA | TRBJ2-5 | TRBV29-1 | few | TGCAGCGTTAACCTGTGGGGGGAAGAGACCCAGTACTTC | CSVNLWGEETQYF
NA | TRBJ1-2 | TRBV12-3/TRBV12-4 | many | TGTGCCAGCAGAAGAAACCAGGGGAACTATGGCTACACCTTC | CASRRNQGNYGYTF
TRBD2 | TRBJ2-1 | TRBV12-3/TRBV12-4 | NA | TGTGCCAGCAGCCGAAGACTAGCGGGGACTAATGAGCAGTTCTTC | CASSRRLAGTNEQFF
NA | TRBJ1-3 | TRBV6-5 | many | TGTGCCAGCAGTTACGGGGGGTCAGGAAACACCATATATTTT | CASSYGGSGNTIYF
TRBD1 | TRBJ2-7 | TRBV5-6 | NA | TGTGCCAGCAGCTTCCGGGACAGGTACTCCTACGAGCAGTACTTC | CASSFRDRYSYEQYF